One and the same sample provided the 14 T cell receptor beta chains below, sequenced in a study of blood T cell repertoires in COVID-19. Here immunoSEQ multiplex PCR was the method, and the copy in TCRdb shows in-frame clones only, minus some. The top ten hold about 8.9% of the sample, which has around 230,000 clones, around four fifths seen once. The sample was peripheral blood. These receptors all stem from a woman in her 50s with acute or convalescent COVID-19.

The chain combines TRBV13 with TRBJ2-7; 9 nucleotides match TRBD1. V lost 6 bases, J lost 2 bases, and 2 bases stayed unmatched. The CDR3 sequence is 13 residues long. Per germline, CDR1 PRHDT and CDR2 FYEKMQ (reference sequence). CDR3 DNA sequence: TGTGCCAGCAGTTGGGACAGGGCCTACGAGCAGTACTTC. It translates to CASSWDRAYEQYF.

The chain recombines TRBV28 with TRBJ1-2; tentative D call: TRBD1 (5 bases). Between the trimmed V and J ends, which lost 2 bases and 4 bases, there was a span of 11 bases. This CDR3 is built from 14 residues. Germline loops: CDR1 MDHEN, CDR2 SYDVKM. Written as DNA, the CDR3 is TGTGCCAGCAGTTTAGCCAGGGCCGGCTATGGCTACACCTTC. Protein sequence: CASSLARAGYGYTF.

This chain links TRBV28 with TRBJ1-6; D call uncertain. CDR1 and CDR2 (germline): MDHEN, SYDVKM. The CDR3 sequence is 13 residues long. The germline V and J ends were trimmed by 10 bases and 7 bases, with 14 bases remaining between them. In DNA form, the CDR3 reads TGTGCCACCACCCGCATCAGAAATTCACCCCTCCACTTT. This gives the protein CATTRIRNSPLHF.

The chain has TRBV12-3 or TRBV12-4 and TRBJ1-1; D uncertain. The CDR3 length is 13 residues. With 10 bases removed from V and 0 bases from J, the gap between germline ends came to 12 bases. DNA for the CDR3: TGTGCCACCTGGGAGGTATTGAACACTGAAGCTTTCTTT. Its protein is CATWEVLNTEAFF.

V gene TRBV27 combines with J gene TRBJ1-6; 7 bases align to TRBD1. Losses at the gene ends were 4 bases for V and 1 base for J; bases not matched to a gene: 10. The germline gives CDR1 MNHEY, CDR2 SMNVEV (reference sequence). The CDR3 runs to 18 residues. The CDR3 sequence: CASSSNTQGPSYNSPLHF. CDR3 DNA sequence: TGTGCCAGCAGTTCTAACACACAGGGGCCATCCTATAATTCACCCCTCCACTTT.

The gene calls are TRBV10-2 and TRBJ2-2; TRBD2 matches 12 bases. Germline assignment: CDR1 WSHSY and CDR2 SAAADI. Trimming at V came to 5 bases and at J to 5 bases, leaving 3 bases not matched to a gene. The CDR3 has 15 amino acids. The CDR3 reads CASSPTSGRTGELFF. The CDR3 DNA follows: TGCGCCAGCAGTCCCACTAGCGGGAGGACCGGGGAGCTGTTTTTT.

The V gene is TRBV27, the J gene TRBJ2-1, with D possibly matching TRBD2 (5 bases). Germline V CDR1 and CDR2: MNHEY, SMNVEV (reference sequence). This CDR3 is built from 15 residues. Deletions cut 6 bases from V and 6 bases from J, with 18 bases between. CDR3 protein: CASSTRGGGSNEQFF. The CDR3 coding sequence is TGTGCCAGCAGCACCAGAGGAGGCGGGTCCAATGAGCAGTTCTTC.

V usage is TRBV28 and J usage is TRBJ1-1; weak D call: TRBD1 (5 bases). The CDR3 has 12 residues. Germline CDR1 reads MDHEN; CDR2 reads SYDVKM. Trimming removed 5 bases at V and 6 bases at J, with 10 bases between. The CDR3 nucleotides are TGTGCCAGCAGTCCGGGGGGTGCTGAAGCTTTCTTT. Its translation is CASSPGGAEAFF.

This rearrangement joins TRBV5-1 to TRBJ2-4; the D is unclear. CDR1 and CDR2 (germline): SGHRS, YFSETQ. The germline V and J ends were trimmed by 3 bases and 10 bases, with 14 bases remaining between them. The CDR3 runs 13 residues. Here the CDR3 reads CASSSTTVSIQYF. For the CDR3, the DNA is TGCGCCAGCAGCTCCACCACAGTGTCGATTCAGTACTTC.

This clone was detected only once. The chain links TRBV27 to TRBJ2-7; D may be TRBD2 (5 bases). This CDR3 has 15 amino acids. The V end was cut by 1 base, the J end by 6 bases, with 16 bases between. Looked up from germline, CDR1 is MNHEY and CDR2 is SMNVEV (reference sequence). The CDR3 loop reads CASSLYGGTGGEQYF. The CDR3 DNA is TGTGCCAGCAGTTTATATGGAGGAACTGGAGGCGAGCAGTACTTC.

This sequence joins TRBV14 and TRBJ2-1, with a possible D match to TRBD2 (5 bases). The V and J ends lost 5 bases and 2 bases respectively, with 10 bases between them. The germline V gene encodes CDR1 SGHDN and CDR2 FVKESK. The CDR3 loop spans 14 amino acids. The CDR3, as DNA: TGTGCCAGCAGCAATCGGGAAGCCTACAATGAGCAGTTCTTC. Its protein is CASSNREAYNEQFF.

The chain carries TRBV19 and TRBJ2-2; the D gene is possibly TRBD2 (6 bases). The length of the CDR3 is 15 residues. CDR1 is LNHDA and CDR2 is SQIVND in the germline V gene (reference sequence). V gave up 7 bases and J gave up 0 bases, with 12 bases separating them. The chain's CDR3 is CASKVAGPNTGELFF. In nucleotides, the CDR3 is TGTGCCAGTAAGGTCGCGGGGCCGAACACCGGGGAGCTGTTTTTT.

This clone was seen at least ten times. This chain connects TRBV12-3 or TRBV12-4 to TRBJ1-5; D gene ambiguous. The CDR3 totals 12 residues. V was pared by 8 bases and J by 4 bases, with 9 bases between. The CDR3 nucleotides are TGTGCCAGCCGGAGAGGGAATCAGCCCCAGCATTTT. Protein sequence: CASRRGNQPQHF.

Ten or more counts support this clone. This rearrangement joins TRBV18 to TRBJ1-2; D ambiguous. The CDR3 contains 14 residues. V was pared by 0 bases and J by 4 bases, with 9 bases between. Germline V CDR1 and CDR2: KGHSH, LQKENI. The CDR3 region is CASSPPTESYGYTF. In nucleotides, the CDR3 is TGTGCCAGCTCACCACCTACGGAGTCCTATGGCTACACCTTC.